The 28 T cell receptor beta chains listed next were all sequenced from one sample in a study of blood T cell repertoires in COVID-19 (dated by TCRdb to 2020 to 2022). To prepare the library, the immunoSEQ multiplex PCR assay was applied. TCRdb took this table from immuneACCESS and kept in-frame rearrangements with V and J called. Such tables lack part of the clones; where checked against another copy, unresolved V genes explain under half of the gap, and the rest is unexplained. The sample table contains around 100,000 clones; only one count was recorded for roughly 70% of them. Of the sample, approximately 4.1% is held by the ten largest clones. The sequenced sample was peripheral blood. These receptors came from a man between 65 and 85 years old with COVID-19, enrolled during active disease.

Of note for this clone: Its ends do not fully match the called genes, so a read error is possible. V gene TRBV30 combines with J gene TRBJ2-2, with D tentatively TRBD1 (6 bases). CDR3 length equals 15 residues. Per germline, CDR1 GTSNPN and CDR2 SVGIG (reference sequence). CDR3 coding DNA: TGTGCCTGGCGTGTACCAGGGGTTTACACCGGGGAGCTGTTTTTT. Translating it yields CAWRVPGVYTGELFF. The full variable domain, rest sourced from reference TRBV30 and TRBJ2-2, is SQTIHQWPATLVQPVGSPLSLECTVEGTSNPNLYWYRQAAGRGLQLLFYSVGIGQISSEVPQNLSASRPQDRQFILSSKKLLLSDSGFYLCAWRVPGVYTGELFFGEGSRLTVL.

The gene calls are TRBV2 and TRBJ2-5; TRBD1 aligns across 8 bases. The germline CDR1 and CDR2 sequences are SNHLY and FYNNEI. This CDR3 is 15 amino acids long. V shed 8 bases, J shed 5 bases, and the junction held 13 bases outside the gene matches. The CDR3 loop reads CASLGQGLDRETQYF. CDR3 nucleotides: TGTGCCAGCTTAGGACAGGGACTTGATCGGGAGACCCAGTACTTC.

To note about this clone: The same CDR3 also results from other DNA sequences found in this sample. This chain joins TRBV19 and TRBJ2-2, with 9 bases lining up with TRBD1. Per germline, CDR1 LNHDA and CDR2 SQIVND (reference sequence). This CDR3 spans 14 amino acids. Trimming took 4 bases from V and 4 from J; bases not matched to a gene: 1. The CDR3 nucleotides are TGTGCCAGTAGTACGGGACAGGGCACCGGGGAGCTGTTTTTT. It yields the protein CASSTGQGTGELFF.

This sequence joins TRBV10-3 and TRBJ1-6; D is ambiguous. The CDR3 is made up of 13 amino acids. Deletions cut 4 bases from V and 8 bases from J, with 9 bases between. In germline, CDR1 is ENHRY, CDR2 SYGVKD. This CDR3 reads CAISVSEDSPLHF. The DNA for the CDR3 is TGTGCCATCAGTGTGTCCGAGGATTCACCCCTCCACTTT.

The chain recombines TRBV5-4 with TRBJ2-2, with 9 bases matching TRBD2. This CDR3 contains 17 residues. The germline CDR1 and CDR2 sequences are SGHNT and YYREEE (reference sequence). Trimming removed 0 bases from V and 1 base from J; junction bases left unmatched: 4. The CDR3 region has the DNA TGTGCCAGCAGCTTGGAACCGACTAGCGGGAACACCGGGGAGCTGTTTTTT. It yields the protein CASSLEPTSGNTGELFF.

This clone was detected a few times. The chain is built from TRBV6-5 and TRBJ2-2; D possibly corresponds to TRBD1 (6 bases). The V gene lost 2 bases and the J gene lost 4 bases, with 8 bases spanning the gap. The CDR3 extends over 14 amino acids. Germline assignment: CDR1 MNHEY and CDR2 SVGAGI. The DNA for the CDR3 is TGTGCCAGCAGTTACGGGACAAGCACCGGGGAGCTGTTTTTT. It encodes CASSYGTSTGELFF.

The V call is TRBV5-1, the J call TRBJ1-1; 8 bases line up with TRBD1. The CDR3 runs 14 residues. Germline V lookup: CDR1 SGHRS, CDR2 YFSETQ. The junction had 4 bases not matched to a gene; V was cut back by 5 bases and J by 1 base. CDR3 coding DNA: TGCGCCAGCAGTTACGGACAGGGGAACACTGAAGCTTTCTTT. Encoded protein: CASSYGQGNTEAFF.

The V gene is TRBV7-9, the J gene TRBJ2-7, with 16 bases matching TRBD2. CDR3 length: 17 residues. V shed 4 bases, J shed 5 bases, and the junction held 8 bases outside the gene matches. Per germline, CDR1 SEHNR and CDR2 FQNEAQ (reference sequence). The CDR3 loop is CASSSDRGLAGGNEQYF. The CDR3 DNA follows: TGTGCCAGCAGCTCCGATCGGGGACTAGCGGGAGGGAACGAGCAGTACTTC. The variable domain in full, completed from reference TRBV7-9 and TRBJ2-7, reads DTGVSQNPRHKITKRGQNVTFRCDPISEHNRLYWYRQTLGQGPEFLTYFQNEAQLEKSRLLSDRFSAERPKGSFSTLEIQRTEQGDSAMYLCASSSDRGLAGGNEQYFGPGTRLTVT.

This clone showed up just a few times. The chain employs TRBV5-4 and TRBJ2-6; 16 bases are a match to TRBD2. The germline CDR1 and CDR2 sequences are SGHNT and YYREEE (reference sequence). The CDR3 covers 20 residues. V shed 2 bases and J 0 bases; nucleotides not matched to a gene: 5. The CDR3, as DNA: TGTGCCAGCAGCTTCCCGGGACTAGCGGGAGGGCCCTCTGGGGCCAACGTCCTGACTTTC. Residues: CASSFPGLAGGPSGANVLTF.

The genes are TRBV2 and TRBJ2-1, with D perhaps TRBD1 (5 bases). The CDR3 totals 15 residues. V was cut by 3 bases and J by 0 bases, with 9 bases left in between. Germline loops: CDR1 SNHLY, CDR2 FYNNEI. CDR3 in amino acids: CASSDTQDSYNEQFF. CDR3 nucleotides: TGTGCCAGCAGTGATACACAGGACTCCTACAATGAGCAGTTCTTC.

V gene TRBV20-1 combines with J gene TRBJ2-7, with a possible D match to TRBD2 (5 bases). Germline CDR1 DFQATT, CDR2 SNEGSKA (reference sequence). Between the trimmed V and J ends, which lost 6 bases and 4 bases, there was a span of 10 bases. The CDR3 contains 11 residues. For the CDR3, the DNA is TGCAGTGCCGCGTGGAGGTACGAGCAGTACTTC. Protein: CSAAWRYEQYF.

The chain recombines TRBV7-6 with TRBJ1-5, with D maybe TRBD1 (5 bases). Germline CDR1 SGHVS, CDR2 FNYEAQ. The V end was cut by 1 base, the J end by 9 bases, with 10 bases between. The CDR3 extends over 13 amino acids. CDR3 DNA sequence: TGTGCCAGCAGCTTAGAATCAGGGTCGCCCCAGCATTTT. The encoded protein is CASSLESGSPQHF.

The chain couples TRBV5-1 to TRBJ2-2, with 7 bases matching TRBD2. Losses at the gene ends were 1 base for V and 1 base for J; bases not matched to a gene: 4. The CDR3 runs to 16 residues. Germline lookup yields CDR1 SGHRS and CDR2 YFSETQ. CDR3 nucleotide sequence: TGCGCCAGCAGCTTGAGTCTAGCGGAGAACACCGGGGAGCTGTTTTTT. Protein product: CASSLSLAENTGELFF.

V usage is TRBV5-6 and J usage is TRBJ1-2; D perhaps matches TRBD1 (6 bases). Looked up from germline, CDR1 is SGHDT and CDR2 is YYEEEE. This CDR3 region has 16 residues. The V end was cut by 5 bases, the J end by 5 bases, with 22 bases between. CDR3 bases: TGTGCCAGCAGTTCAGGCTTCCCCGGGACAAGGTATGGCTACACCTTC. This encodes CASSSGFPGTRYGYTF.

The chain has TRBV5-5 and TRBJ1-4; D is perhaps TRBD1 (5 bases). CDR1 is SGHKS and CDR2 is YYEKEE in the germline V gene (reference sequence). Trimming removed 0 bases at V and 5 bases at J, with 8 bases between. The CDR3 spans 14 residues. CDR3 residues: CASSLGQGNEKLFF. The CDR3 nucleotides are TGTGCCAGCAGCTTGGGGCAGGGAAATGAAAAACTGTTTTTT.

The chain joins TRBV12-3 or TRBV12-4 to TRBJ2-7; the D gene is possibly TRBD2 (5 bases). Deletions cut 3 bases from V and 2 bases from J, with 8 bases between. The CDR3 loop spans 13 amino acids. CDR3 sequence reads: CASSFGEPYEQYF. CDR3 coding DNA: TGTGCCAGCAGTTTTGGGGAGCCCTACGAGCAGTACTTC.

Worth noting for this clone: The same CDR3 is also encoded by other DNA sequences in this sample. V gene TRBV7-9 combines with J gene TRBJ1-4; a weak D match, TRBD1 (5 bases). V lost 6 bases to trimming and J lost 5 bases, with 16 bases between them. Looked up from germline, CDR1 is SEHNR and CDR2 is FQNEAQ (reference sequence). CDR3 size: 15 residues. The CDR3 sequence is CASSPQGGENEKLFF. As DNA, the CDR3 is TGTGCCAGCAGTCCCCAGGGAGGGGAGAATGAAAAACTGTTTTTT.

The CDR3: CASSASPQGAGNTIYF. CDR3 coding DNA: TGTGCCAGCTCAGCCTCTCCACAGGGGGCTGGAAACACCATATATTTT. The chain links TRBV18 to TRBJ1-3, with 8 nucleotides matching TRBD1. The CDR3 extends over 16 amino acids. Germline CDR1 is KGHSH and CDR2 is LQKENI. Trimming removed 5 bases from V and 2 bases from J; junction bases left unmatched: 8. Looking up the rest from reference TRBV18 and TRBJ1-3 gives the full variable domain: NAGVMQNPRHLVRRRGQEARLRCSPMKGHSHVYWYRQLPEEGLKFMVYLQKENIIDESGMPKERFSAEFPKEGPSILRIQQVVRGDSAAYFCASSASPQGAGNTIYFGEGSWLTVV.

The rearrangement links TRBV6-5 to TRBJ2-2; 7 bases map to TRBD2. This CDR3 contains 16 residues. Trimming cost V 0 bases and J 3 bases; bases outside gene matches: 4. Germline CDR1 and CDR2: MNHEY and SVGAGI. The CDR3, as DNA: TGTGCCAGCAGTTACTCGGCGGGAGCCTACACCGGGGAGCTGTTTTTT. Encoded protein: CASSYSAGAYTGELFF.

The chain employs TRBV30 and TRBJ2-7; TRBD2 matches 10 bases. V was pared by 1 base and J by 4 bases, with 4 bases of the junction left unmatched. Per the germline V gene, CDR1 is GTSNPN and CDR2 is SVGIG (reference sequence). CDR3 size: 14 residues. The CDR3 here is CAWSGSSGGYEQYF. As DNA, the CDR3 is TGTGCCTGGAGTGGTAGTAGCGGGGGGTACGAGCAGTACTTC. Full variable domain (missing parts from reference TRBV30 and TRBJ2-7): SQTIHQWPATLVQPVGSPLSLECTVEGTSNPNLYWYRQAAGRGLQLLFYSVGIGQISSEVPQNLSASRPQDRQFILSSKKLLLSDSGFYLCAWSGSSGGYEQYFGPGTRLTVT.

V usage is TRBV28 and J usage is TRBJ1-4, with TRBD1 matching over 8 bases. The CDR3 contains 16 residues. Per the germline V gene, CDR1 is MDHEN and CDR2 is SYDVKM. Germline trimming cut 4 bases from V and 1 base from J; bases unmatched to any gene: 5. CDR3 sequence: CASSSRTGITNEKLFF. The DNA of the CDR3 is TGTGCCAGCAGTTCCAGGACAGGGATAACTAATGAAAAACTGTTTTTT.

The chain combines TRBV7-2 with TRBJ2-7; D possibly corresponds to TRBD2 (6 bases). CDR1 is SGHTA, CDR2 FQGNSA, per germline. Trimming took 5 bases from V and 2 from J, leaving 19 bases between them. There are 16 residues in the CDR3. CDR3 in amino acids: CASSPHGGTITYEQYF. The CDR3 DNA sequence: TGTGCCAGCAGCCCCCATGGGGGGACCATTACCTACGAGCAGTACTTC.

CDR3 residues: CASSLVGVNTEAFF. Written as DNA, the CDR3 is TGTGCCAGCAGCTTAGTAGGGGTGAACACTGAAGCTTTCTTT. The V and J genes are TRBV5-4 and TRBJ1-1, with a possible D match to TRBD1 (5 bases). V gave up 2 bases and J gave up 0 bases, with 8 bases separating them. Germline values: CDR1 SGHNT, CDR2 YYREEE (reference sequence). This CDR3 has 14 amino acids. Full variable domain (rest looked up from reference TRBV5-4 and TRBJ1-1): ETGVTQSPTHLIKTRGQQVTLRCSSQSGHNTVSWYQQALGQGPQFIFQYYREEENGRGNFPPRFSGLQFPNYSSELNVNALELDDSALYLCASSLVGVNTEAFFGQGTRLTVV.

This clone was seen once. This rearrangement joins TRBV20-1 to TRBJ1-5, with D hard to call. CDR1 DFQATT and CDR2 SNEGSKA come from the germline V gene (reference sequence). The V gene lost 3 bases and the J gene lost 4 bases, with 7 bases spanning the gap. The CDR3 consists of 12 residues. The CDR3 nucleotides are TGCAGTGCTAGTCGGTTGAATCAGCCCCAGCATTTT. Protein: CSASRLNQPQHF.

The genes are TRBV4-3 and TRBJ2-2, with 7 bases identical to TRBD2. Germline values: CDR1 LGHNA, CDR2 YSLEER. The junction had 6 bases not matched to a gene; V was cut back by 0 bases and J by 8 bases. The CDR3 covers 15 residues. The CDR3 is CASSQESGGRGELFF. In nucleotides, the CDR3 is TGCGCCAGCAGCCAAGAATCGGGAGGCCGAGGGGAGCTGTTTTTT.

The DNA for the CDR3 is TGTGCCAGCTCACCCTTAGAAGAGACCCAGTACTTC. Translating gives CASSPLEETQYF. The chain recombines TRBV18 with TRBJ2-5; D call uncertain. Germline assignment: CDR1 KGHSH and CDR2 LQKENI. The CDR3 is made up of 12 amino acids. Trimming pared 3 bases from V and 3 bases from J, leaving 5 bases between.

V gene TRBV11-2 combines with J gene TRBJ2-7; D unresolved. The CDR3 is 15 residues long. Germline CDR1 reads SGHAT; CDR2 reads FQNNGV. V was cut by 0 bases and J by 8 bases, with 17 bases left in between. CDR3 sequence reads: CASSLDLNSANQQYF. The CDR3 DNA sequence: TGTGCCAGCAGCTTAGATCTCAACAGTGCTAATCAGCAGTACTTC. Together with reference TRBV11-2 and TRBJ2-7, the CDR3 gives the full variable domain: EAGVAQSPRYKIIEKRQSVAFWCNPISGHATLYWYQQILGQGPKLLIQFQNNGVVDDSQLPKDRFSAERLKGVDSTLKIQPAKLEDSAVYLCASSLDLNSANQQYFGPGTRLTVT.

The chain links TRBV6-6 to TRBJ2-7, with TRBD2 as a possible D gene (5 bases). The CDR3 covers 14 residues. Germline CDR1 is MNHNY and CDR2 is SVGAGI (reference sequence). V dropped 0 bases and J dropped 2 bases, with 8 bases sitting between them. CDR3 region: CASSYSEGPYEQYF. The CDR3 DNA reads as TGTGCCAGCAGTTACTCTGAGGGTCCCTACGAGCAGTACTTC.